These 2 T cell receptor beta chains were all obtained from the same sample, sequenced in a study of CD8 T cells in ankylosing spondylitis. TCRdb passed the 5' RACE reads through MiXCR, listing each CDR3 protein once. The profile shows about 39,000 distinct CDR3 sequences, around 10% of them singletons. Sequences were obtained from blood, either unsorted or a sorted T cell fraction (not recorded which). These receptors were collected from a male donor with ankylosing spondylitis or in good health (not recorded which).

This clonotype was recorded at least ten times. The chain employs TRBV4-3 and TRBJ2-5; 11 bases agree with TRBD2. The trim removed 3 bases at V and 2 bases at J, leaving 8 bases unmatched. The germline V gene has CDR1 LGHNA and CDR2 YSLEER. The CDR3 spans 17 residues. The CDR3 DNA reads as TGCGCCAGCAGCCAGGACACTAGCGGGAGAGGGCAAGAGACCCAGTACTTC. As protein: CASSQDTSGRGQETQYF.

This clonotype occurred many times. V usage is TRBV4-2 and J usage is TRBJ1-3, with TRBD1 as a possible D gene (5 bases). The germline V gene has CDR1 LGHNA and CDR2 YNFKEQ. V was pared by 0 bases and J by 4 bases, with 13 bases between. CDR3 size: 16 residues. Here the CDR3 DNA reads TGTGCCAGCAGCCAAGATCCAGGGACGGGGGGAAACACCATATATTTT. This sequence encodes CASSQDPGTGGNTIYF.